Below, one TCR beta chain is given with its context. Its matching antigen is unknown. V gave up 4 bases and J gave up 1 base; unmatched junction bases: 4. Germline V gives CDR1 SEHNR, CDR2 FQNEAQ (reference sequence). This CDR3 has 15 amino acids. The PCR used 60 Vbeta and 13 Jbeta primers. Profiling relied on immunoSEQ multiplex PCR, and the TCRdb table lists in-frame clones only, not all of them. The table has some 270,000 clones, about four fifths seen once. The sample is drawn from a study of cytomegalovirus exposure and HLA in healthy donors. Findings of the study overall: A link between a missense DCLRE1C variant and TCR beta V- and J-gene trimming emerged from a later analysis. In a later analysis, at a false discovery rate of 0.05, roughly 17,000 TCR beta sequences matched HLA alleles.

The sequenced material came from PBMCs. This TCR was recovered from a girl aged 2 to 10 in good health and CMV-seronegative. This chain joins TRBV7-9 and TRBJ2-5; 9 nucleotides align to TRBD1. The CDR3 nucleotides are TGTGCCAGCAGCTGGGACAGGGAGGTCCAAGAGACCCAGTACTTC. Residues: CASSWDREVQETQYF.